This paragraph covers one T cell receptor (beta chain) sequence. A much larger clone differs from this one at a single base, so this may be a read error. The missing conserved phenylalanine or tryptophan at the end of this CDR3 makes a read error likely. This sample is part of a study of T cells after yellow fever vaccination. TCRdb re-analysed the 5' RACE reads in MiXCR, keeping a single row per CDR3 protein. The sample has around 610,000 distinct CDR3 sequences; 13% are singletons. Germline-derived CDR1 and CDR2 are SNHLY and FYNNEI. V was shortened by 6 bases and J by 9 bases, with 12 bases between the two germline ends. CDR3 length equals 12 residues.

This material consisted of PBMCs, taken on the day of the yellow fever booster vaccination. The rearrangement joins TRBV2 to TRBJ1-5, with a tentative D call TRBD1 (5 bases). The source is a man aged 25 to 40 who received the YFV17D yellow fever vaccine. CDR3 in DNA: TGTGCCAGCAGATCAGGGATAGGGCCCCAGCATTCT. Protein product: CASRSGIGPQHS.